This T cell receptor (beta chain) was sequenced for a study of identical twins. Notes on the study in general: The presence of invariant MAIT and iNKT cells could partly confound analyses of zero-insertion sequences. Donors were not followed over many years; analysis was cross-sectional.

The CDR3 consists of 13 residues. Germline V gives CDR1 SQVTM, CDR2 ANQGSEA. Trimming shortened V by 3 bases and J by 7 bases, and 15 bases separated the two germline ends. The cDNA had a unique molecular identifier and a template-switch universal primer site. TCRdb re-derived calls from the 5' RACE reads in MiXCR, one entry per CDR3 protein. The sample carries around 300,000 distinct CDR3 sequences, around 8.8% recorded once. Note on this clonotype: Its target is not known.

The data were also submitted as part of a second study, on yellow fever vaccine responses in identical twins. Per that study: The T cell response to vaccination in identical twins was reportedly partly convergent and partly personalized.

The source of this sequence is a woman aged 18-35 years in good health. The V gene is TRBV29-1, the J gene TRBJ1-2; D is uncertain. The specimen sequenced was memory (CD45RO+) T cells sorted from blood. CDR3 protein: CSVDGGGERGYTF. The CDR3 DNA reads as TGCAGCGTTGATGGTGGAGGAGAGCGTGGCTACACCTTC.